The present TCR beta chain was sequenced within a study of blood T cell repertoires in COVID-19. Whole-study context: COVID-19 samples collected from the United States, Italy and Spain covered acute and convalescent phases. T cells, B-cell-depleted T cells, or PBMCs supplied cDNA or gDNA.

In the source study's methods: The assay estimated nucleated cells by amplifying reference gene primers. TCRdb's copy holds only in-frame clones and misses some; the assay was immunoSEQ multiplex PCR. Clone size and the V and J calls come from that table; the DNA yielded D and trimming. The sample includes 70,000 to 85,000 clones, 87% of them seen just once. The CDR3 loop spans 15 amino acids. With 3 bases removed from V and 3 bases from J, the gap between germline ends came to 9 bases. Per the germline V gene, CDR1 is MNHEY and CDR2 is SMNVEV (reference sequence). This sequence originates from a woman aged 45-65 years with active or convalescent COVID-19. The sequenced sample was peripheral blood. The V call is TRBV27, the J call TRBJ1-6; no reliable D call. CDR3 DNA: TGTGCCAGCAGTTTTGGTGGCCGCTATAATTCACCCCTCCACTTT. The encoded protein is CASSFGGRYNSPLHF.